This T cell receptor beta chain was profiled in a study of blood T cell repertoires in COVID-19. How the authors handled the data: The authors estimated nucleated cell counts from reference gene primer amplification. Sequencing used immunoSEQ multiplex PCR; TCRdb keeps in-frame clones, though not all of them. D and trimming were read from the DNA, whereas the V and J calls and clone size are those reported in that table. The data hold tens of thousands of clones, with roughly 86% observed a single time. The CDR3 runs 16 residues. Germline-derived CDR1 and CDR2 are SGDLS and YYNGEE. Deletions cut 4 bases from V and 0 bases from J, with 16 bases between.

The specimen was peripheral blood. The TCR sequence derives from a woman older than 75 in a cohort sampled during active or convalescent COVID-19. The chain combines TRBV9 with TRBJ1-1; tentatively, D is TRBD1 (5 bases). CDR3 coding DNA: TGTGCCAGCAGCCCGGGGGAGGGATGGGTGAACACTGAAGCTTTCTTT. Translation gives CASSPGEGWVNTEAFF.